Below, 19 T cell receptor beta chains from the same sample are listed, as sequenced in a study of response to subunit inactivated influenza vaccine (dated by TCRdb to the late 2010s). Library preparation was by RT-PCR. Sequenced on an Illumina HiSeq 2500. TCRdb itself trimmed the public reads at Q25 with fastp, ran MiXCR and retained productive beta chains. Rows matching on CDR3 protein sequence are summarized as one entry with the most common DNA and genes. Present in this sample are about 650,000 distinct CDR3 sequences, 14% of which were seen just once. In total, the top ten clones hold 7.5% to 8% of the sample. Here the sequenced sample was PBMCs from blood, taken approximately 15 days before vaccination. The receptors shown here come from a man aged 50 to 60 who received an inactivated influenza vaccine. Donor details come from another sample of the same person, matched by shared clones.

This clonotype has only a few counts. The CDR3 protein is CASSFRASGPSGELFF. As DNA, the CDR3 is TGTGCCAGCAGTTTTAGGGCTAGCGGGCCGTCCGGGGAGCTGTTTTTT. The chain is built from TRBV12-3 or TRBV12-4 and TRBJ2-2; 8 positions match TRBD2. The CDR3 runs to 16 residues. The ends lost 3 bases at V and 6 bases at J; junction bases unmatched: 9.

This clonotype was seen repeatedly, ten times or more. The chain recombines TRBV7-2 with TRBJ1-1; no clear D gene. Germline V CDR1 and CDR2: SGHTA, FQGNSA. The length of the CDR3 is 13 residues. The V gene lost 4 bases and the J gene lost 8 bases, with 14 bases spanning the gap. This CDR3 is CASSSSRRGEAFF. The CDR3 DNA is TGTGCCAGCAGCTCTTCACGACGAGGCGAAGCTTTCTTT.

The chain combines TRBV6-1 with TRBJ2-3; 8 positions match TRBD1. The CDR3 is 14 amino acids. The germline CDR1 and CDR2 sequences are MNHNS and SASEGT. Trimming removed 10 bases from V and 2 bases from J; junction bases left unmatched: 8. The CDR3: CATVTGESTDTQYF. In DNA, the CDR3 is TGTGCCACGGTGACAGGGGAGTCCACAGATACGCAGTATTTT.

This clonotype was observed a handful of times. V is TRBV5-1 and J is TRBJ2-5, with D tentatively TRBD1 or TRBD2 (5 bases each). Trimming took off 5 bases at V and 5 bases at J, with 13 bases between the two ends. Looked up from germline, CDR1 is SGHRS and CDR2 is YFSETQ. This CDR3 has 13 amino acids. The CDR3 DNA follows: TGCGCCAGCAGATCCGATGAGGGGGAGACCCAGTACTTC. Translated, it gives CASRSDEGETQYF.

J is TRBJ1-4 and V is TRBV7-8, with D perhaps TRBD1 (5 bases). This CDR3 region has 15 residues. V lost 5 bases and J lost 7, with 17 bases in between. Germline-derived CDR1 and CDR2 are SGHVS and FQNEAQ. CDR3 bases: TGTGCCAGCAGCCCCTGGGGGGGGGGTACTGAAAAACTGTTTTTT. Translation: CASSPWGGGTEKLFF.

CDR3 sequence (DNA): TGTGCCAGCAGCTTATGGGGGACAGCTCAGTTCTTC. This encodes CASSLWGTAQFF. J is TRBJ2-1 and V is TRBV7-2; 7 bases line up with TRBD1. The trim removed 2 bases at V and 13 bases at J, leaving 5 bases unmatched. Germline-derived CDR1 and CDR2 are SGHTA and FQGNSA. The length of the CDR3 is 12 residues.

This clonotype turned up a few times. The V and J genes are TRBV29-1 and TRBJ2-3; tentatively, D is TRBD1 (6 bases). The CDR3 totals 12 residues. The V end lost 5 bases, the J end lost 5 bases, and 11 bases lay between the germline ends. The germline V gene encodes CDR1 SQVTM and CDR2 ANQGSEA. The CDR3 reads CSVTQGKDTQYF. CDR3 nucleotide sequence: TGCAGCGTTACACAGGGAAAAGATACGCAGTATTTT.

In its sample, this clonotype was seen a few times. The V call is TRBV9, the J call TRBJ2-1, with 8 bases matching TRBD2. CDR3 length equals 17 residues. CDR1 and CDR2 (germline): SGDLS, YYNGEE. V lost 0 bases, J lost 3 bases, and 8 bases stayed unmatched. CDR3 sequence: CASSVGQAGVVYNEQFF. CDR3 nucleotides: TGTGCCAGCAGCGTAGGCCAAGCGGGAGTGGTCTACAATGAGCAGTTCTTC. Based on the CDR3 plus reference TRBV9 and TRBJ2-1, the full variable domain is DSGVTQTPKHLITATGQRVTLRCSPRSGDLSVYWYQQSLDQGLQFLIQYYNGEERAKGNILERFSAQQFPDLHSELNLSSLELGDSALYFCASSVGQAGVVYNEQFFGPGTRLTVL.

The CDR3 DNA follows: TGTGCCAGCAGTTACTCGATGATTAGAATGGCATATGAGCAGTTCTTC. Translating gives CASSYSMIRMAYEQFF. J is TRBJ2-1 and V is TRBV6-5; D remains unclear. V dropped 0 bases and J dropped 8 bases, with 17 bases sitting between them. Germline CDR1 reads MNHEY; CDR2 reads SVGAGI. This CDR3 region has 16 residues.

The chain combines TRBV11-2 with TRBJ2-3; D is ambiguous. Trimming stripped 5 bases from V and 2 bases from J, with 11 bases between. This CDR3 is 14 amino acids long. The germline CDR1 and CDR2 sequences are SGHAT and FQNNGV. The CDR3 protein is CASSPSMPTDTQYF. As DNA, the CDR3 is TGTGCCAGCAGCCCATCTATGCCCACAGATACGCAGTATTTT.

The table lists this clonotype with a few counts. The CDR3 nucleotides read TGCAGTGCCAAGGCTCGGGGGCGGAATGAGCAGTTCTTC. Translated, it gives CSAKARGRNEQFF. The chain recombines TRBV20-1 with TRBJ2-1, with D possibly being TRBD1 or TRBD2 (6 bases each). CDR3 length: 13 amino acids. The germline V gene has CDR1 DFQATT and CDR2 SNEGSKA (reference sequence). The ends were cut back, 6 bases at V and 7 bases at J, with 16 bases in the middle.

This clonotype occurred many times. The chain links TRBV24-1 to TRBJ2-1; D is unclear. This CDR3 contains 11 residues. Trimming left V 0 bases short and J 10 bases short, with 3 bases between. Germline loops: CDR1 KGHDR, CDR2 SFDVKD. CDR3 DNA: TGTGCCACCAGTGATTTGGGCGAGCAGTTCTTC. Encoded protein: CATSDLGEQFF.

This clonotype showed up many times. This CDR3 reads CATSDLAGYGQFF. The DNA for the CDR3 is TGTGCCACCAGTGATTTGGCAGGGTACGGGCAGTTCTTC. The chain links TRBV24-1 to TRBJ2-1, with D perhaps matching TRBD1 (5 bases). With 0 bases removed from V and 12 bases from J, the gap between germline ends came to 11 bases. This CDR3 is built from 13 residues. Germline CDR1 is KGHDR and CDR2 is SFDVKD.

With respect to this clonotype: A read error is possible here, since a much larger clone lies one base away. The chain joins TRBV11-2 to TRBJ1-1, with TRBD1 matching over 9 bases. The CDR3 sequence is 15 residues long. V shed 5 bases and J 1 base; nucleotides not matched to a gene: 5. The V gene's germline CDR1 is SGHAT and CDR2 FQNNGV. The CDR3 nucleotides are TGTGCCAGCAGCCCGTGGACAGGGGAGAACACTGAAGCTTTCTTT. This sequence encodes CASSPWTGENTEAFF.

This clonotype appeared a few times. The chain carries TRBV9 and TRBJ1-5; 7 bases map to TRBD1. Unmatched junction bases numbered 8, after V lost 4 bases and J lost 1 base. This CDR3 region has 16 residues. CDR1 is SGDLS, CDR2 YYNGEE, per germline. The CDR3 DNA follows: TGTGCCAGCAGCACAGGGGCGGGGGGAAGCAATCAGCCCCAGCATTTT. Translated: CASSTGAGGSNQPQHF.

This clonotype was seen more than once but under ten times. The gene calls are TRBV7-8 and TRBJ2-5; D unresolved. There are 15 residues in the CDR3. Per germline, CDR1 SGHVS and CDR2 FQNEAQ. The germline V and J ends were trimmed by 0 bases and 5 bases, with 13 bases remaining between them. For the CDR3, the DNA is TGTGCCAGCAGCTTAGCTCTTAATGTCTTCGAGACCCAGTACTTC. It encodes CASSLALNVFETQYF.

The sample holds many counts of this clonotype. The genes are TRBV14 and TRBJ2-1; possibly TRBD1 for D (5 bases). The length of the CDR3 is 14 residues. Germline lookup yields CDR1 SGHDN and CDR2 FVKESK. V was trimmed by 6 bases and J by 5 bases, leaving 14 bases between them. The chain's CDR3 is CASRGLKGNNEQFF. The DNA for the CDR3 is TGTGCCAGCAGAGGGCTAAAGGGGAACAATGAGCAGTTCTTC.

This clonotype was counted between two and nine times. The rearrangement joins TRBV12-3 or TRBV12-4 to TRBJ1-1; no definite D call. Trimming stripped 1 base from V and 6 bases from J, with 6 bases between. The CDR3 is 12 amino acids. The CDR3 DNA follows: TGTGCCAGCAGTTTAGACACATCTGAAGCTTTCTTT. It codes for CASSLDTSEAFF.

The CDR3 reads CSARGLRDYSTDTQYF. CDR3 sequence (DNA): TGCAGTGCTAGGGGCCTCCGGGACTACAGCACAGATACGCAGTATTTT. The chain combines TRBV20-1 with TRBJ2-3, with TRBD2 matching over 7 bases. The ends lost 3 bases at V and 0 bases at J; junction bases unmatched: 9. The CDR3 sequence is 16 residues long. Germline lookup yields CDR1 DFQATT and CDR2 SNEGSKA (reference sequence).